This TCR beta chain stems from a study of glioma-infiltrating T cells. The iRepertoire nested amplicon-rescue multiplex PCR amplified TCR alpha and beta CDR3s from RNA. Tissue mRNA or PBMC total RNA, roughly 95-400 ng, went into one-step reverse transcription and amplification. TCRdb passed the multiplex PCR reads through MiXCR, listing each CDR3 protein once. The data hold around 140,000 distinct CDR3 sequences, with approximately 40% observed a single time. The V end was cut by 4 bases, the J end by 7 bases, with 14 bases between. The CDR3 is 13 amino acids. In germline, CDR1 is MNHNS, CDR2 SASEGT. The chain uses TRBV6-1 and TRBJ2-7; a possible D gene is TRBD2 (5 bases). The TCR comes from a human donor with low-grade glioma or glioblastoma, undergoing nonglioma brain surgery, or in good health (not recorded which). The sample consisted of glioma tissue, nonneoplastic brain tissue, or PBMCs (not recorded which). CDR3 nucleotides: TGTGCCAGCAGTGCCGGGAACCCGGAGGAGCAGTACTTC. It specifies CASSAGNPEEQYF.